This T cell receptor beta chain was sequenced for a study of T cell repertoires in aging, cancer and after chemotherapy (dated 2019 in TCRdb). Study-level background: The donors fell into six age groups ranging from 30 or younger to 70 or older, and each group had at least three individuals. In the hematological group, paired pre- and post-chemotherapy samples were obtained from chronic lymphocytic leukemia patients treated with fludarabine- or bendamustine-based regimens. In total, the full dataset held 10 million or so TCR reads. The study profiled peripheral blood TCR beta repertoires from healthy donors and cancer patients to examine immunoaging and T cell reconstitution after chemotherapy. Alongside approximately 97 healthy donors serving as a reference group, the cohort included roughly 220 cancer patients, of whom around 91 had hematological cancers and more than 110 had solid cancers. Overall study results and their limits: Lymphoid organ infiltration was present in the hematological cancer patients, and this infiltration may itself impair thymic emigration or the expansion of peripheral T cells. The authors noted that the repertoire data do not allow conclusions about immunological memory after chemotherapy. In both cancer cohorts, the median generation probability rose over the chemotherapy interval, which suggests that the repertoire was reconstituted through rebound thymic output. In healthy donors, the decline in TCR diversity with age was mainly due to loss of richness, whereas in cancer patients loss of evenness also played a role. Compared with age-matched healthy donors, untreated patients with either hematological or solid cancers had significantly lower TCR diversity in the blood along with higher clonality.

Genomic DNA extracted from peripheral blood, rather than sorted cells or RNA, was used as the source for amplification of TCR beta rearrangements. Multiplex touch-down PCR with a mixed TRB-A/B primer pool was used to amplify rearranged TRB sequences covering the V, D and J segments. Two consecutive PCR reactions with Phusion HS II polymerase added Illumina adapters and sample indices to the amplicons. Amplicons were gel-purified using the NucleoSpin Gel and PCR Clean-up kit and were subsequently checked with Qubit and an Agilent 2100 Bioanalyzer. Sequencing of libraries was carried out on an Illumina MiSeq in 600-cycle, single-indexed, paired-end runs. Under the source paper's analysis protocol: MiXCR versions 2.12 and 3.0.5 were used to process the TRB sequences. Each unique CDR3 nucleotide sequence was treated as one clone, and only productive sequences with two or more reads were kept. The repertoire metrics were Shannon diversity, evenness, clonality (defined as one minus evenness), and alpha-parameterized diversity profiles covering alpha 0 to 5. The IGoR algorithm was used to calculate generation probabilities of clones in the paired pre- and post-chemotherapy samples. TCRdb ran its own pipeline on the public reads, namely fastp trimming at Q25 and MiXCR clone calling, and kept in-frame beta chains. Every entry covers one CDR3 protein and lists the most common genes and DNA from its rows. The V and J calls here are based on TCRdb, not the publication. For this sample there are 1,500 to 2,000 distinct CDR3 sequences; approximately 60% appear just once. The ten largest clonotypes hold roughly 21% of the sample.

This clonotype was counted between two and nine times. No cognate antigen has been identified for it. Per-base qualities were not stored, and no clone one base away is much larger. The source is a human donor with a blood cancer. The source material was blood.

The DNA sequence is given as TGCAGCGGAAGGACAGGGATGGGGCCCTACGAGCAGTACTTC. Its translation is CSGRTGMGPYEQYF. The V gene is TRBV29-1 and the J gene is TRBJ2-7, with 8 junctional bases fitting TRBD1. V has 7 bases trimmed and J has 2 bases trimmed; junction bases matching no gene number 10. Taken from cysteine to phenylalanine, the CDR3 has 14 residues. The kept DNA is CDR3 alone, 42 bases in frame from the first base. According to the germline V gene, CDR1 reads SQVTM and CDR2 reads ANQGSEA.